This T cell receptor (beta chain) emerged from a study of OX40 agonist ivuxolimab in advanced cancers. Study at large: Patients took ivuxolimab, an agonistic anti-OX40 (CD134) antibody. Ivuxolimab was administered intravenously to patients at 0.01 to 10 mg/kg every 2 weeks. Prior checkpoint blockade (anti-PD-1, anti-PD-L1 or anti-CTLA-4) was permitted; about 40% had it. Study findings and constraints: Antigen specificity was not determined for the expanded peripheral T cells.

Assay: immunoSEQ multiplex PCR; the TCRdb copy retains only in-frame clones and omits some. There are about 79,000 clones in the sample; about 91% occur only once, and about 6.6% lies in the top ten. The germline gives CDR1 SGHVS, CDR2 FQNEAQ. Deletions cut 4 bases from V and 3 bases from J, with 16 bases between. The CDR3 runs to 15 residues. To note about this clone: Its antigen is still unknown.

This clonotype originated in an adult with an advanced solid tumor such as melanoma, head and neck, liver or kidney cancer. This chain connects TRBV7-8 to TRBJ2-7, with a weak D call TRBD2 (6 bases). The sequences come from CD4+ or CD8+ T cells sorted from blood, collected in a trial of the OX40 agonist ivuxolimab. The CDR3 is CASSSPRVGGYEQYF. DNA of the CDR3: TGTGCCAGCAGCTCCCCCCGGGTCGGGGGCTACGAGCAGTACTTC. Complete variable domain (other parts from reference TRBV7-8 and TRBJ2-7): GAGVSQSPRYKVAKRGQDVALRCDPISGHVSLFWYQQALGQGPEFLTYFQNEAQLDKSGLPSDRFFAERPEGSVSTLKIQRTQQEDSAVYLCASSSPRVGGYEQYFGPGTRLTVT.